The clone carrying this T cell receptor (beta chain) was counted at least ten times. Its antigen is unknown. Trimming cost V 1 base and J 0 bases, with 6 bases left between them. CDR1 and CDR2 (germline): SGHTA, FQGNSA. The CDR3 runs to 14 residues. The data were obtained in a study of T cell repertoires in cytomegalovirus infection. Study as a whole: In the study, CMV epitopes included recently identified HLA-C-restricted and well-studied HLA-B-restricted ones. CMV infection together with matching HLA type was indicated by public TCR beta signatures.

Study findings and constraints: Pooled public TCR beta family frequency picked out CMV carriers with the relevant HLA. HLA-C-restricted CMV clonotypes gave the most frequent clonotype in two of eight donors.

TCRdb reprocessed the reads with MiXCR, giving one entry per CDR3 protein. The sample contains 600,000 to 700,000 distinct CDR3 sequences, about 33% of which appear only once. V gene TRBV7-2 combines with J gene TRBJ1-1; D remains unclear. Specimen: cultured PBMCs, collected from culture after CMV antigen stimulation. This clonotype was sampled from a human donor in good health (CMV status not recorded). Some clones in this sample may be carry-over from other donors' samples. This CDR3 reads CASSLGALNTEAFF. Written as DNA, the CDR3 is TGTGCCAGCAGCTTAGGGGCACTGAACACTGAAGCTTTCTTT.